The sequence of this TCR beta chain was determined in a study of blood T cell repertoires in COVID-19. Study at large: Material from acute and convalescent COVID-19 was sourced from the United States, Italy and Spain. Sources were T cells, B-cell-depleted T cells, or PBMCs; the material itself was cDNA or gDNA.

This clone showed up just once. Original handling: Scientists estimated how many nucleated cells there were by amplifying reference gene primers. Repertoires were generated with immunoSEQ multiplex PCR, while TCRdb's copy carries only in-frame clones and drops some. The V and J calls and clone size come from that table; D and trimming were worked out from the DNA. The sample yields around 130,000 clones, roughly 85% seen once. There are 16 residues in the CDR3. V lost 4 bases, J lost 8 bases, and 12 bases stayed unmatched. The germline CDR1 and CDR2 sequences are SGHNT and YYREEE (reference sequence).

The sequencing sample was made of peripheral blood. This TCR came from a man aged 35-49 years with acute or convalescent COVID-19. This sequence joins TRBV5-4 and TRBJ2-1; 10 bases line up with TRBD2. For the CDR3, the DNA is TGTGCCAGCAGCCCAGAGCTAGCGGGAGCATCATATGAGCAGTTCTTC. It yields the protein CASSPELAGASYEQFF.